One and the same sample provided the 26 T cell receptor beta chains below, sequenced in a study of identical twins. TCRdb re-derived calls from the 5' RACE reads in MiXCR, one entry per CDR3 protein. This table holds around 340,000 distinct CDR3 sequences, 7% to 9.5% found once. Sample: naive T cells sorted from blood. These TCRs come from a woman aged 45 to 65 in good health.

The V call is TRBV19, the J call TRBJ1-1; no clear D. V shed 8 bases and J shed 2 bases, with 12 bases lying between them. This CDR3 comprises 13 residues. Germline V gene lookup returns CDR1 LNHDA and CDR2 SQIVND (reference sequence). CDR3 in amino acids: CASLPSSNTEAFF. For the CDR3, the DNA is TGTGCCAGTCTGCCTAGTTCCAACACTGAAGCTTTCTTT.

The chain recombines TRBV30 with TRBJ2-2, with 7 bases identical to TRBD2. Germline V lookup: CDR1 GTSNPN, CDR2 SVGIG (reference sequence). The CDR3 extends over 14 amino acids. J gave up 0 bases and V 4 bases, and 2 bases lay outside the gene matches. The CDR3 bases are TGTGCCTGGAAAGCGGGAACGAACACCGGGGAGCTGTTTTTT. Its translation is CAWKAGTNTGELFF.

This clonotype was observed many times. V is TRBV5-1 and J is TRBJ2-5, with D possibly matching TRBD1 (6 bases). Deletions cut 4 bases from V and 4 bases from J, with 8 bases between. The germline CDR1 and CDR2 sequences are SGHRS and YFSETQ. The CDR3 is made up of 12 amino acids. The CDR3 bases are TGCGCCAGCAGCGCCAGGGGAGAGACCCAGTACTTC. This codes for CASSARGETQYF.

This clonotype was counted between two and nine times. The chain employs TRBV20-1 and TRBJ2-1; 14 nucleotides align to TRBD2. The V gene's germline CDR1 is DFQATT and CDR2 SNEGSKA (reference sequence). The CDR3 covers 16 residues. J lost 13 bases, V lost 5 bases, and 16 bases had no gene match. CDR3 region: CSADYRGLAGDGVQFF. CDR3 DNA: TGCAGTGCTGATTACCGGGGACTAGCGGGAGACGGGGTTCAGTTCTTC.

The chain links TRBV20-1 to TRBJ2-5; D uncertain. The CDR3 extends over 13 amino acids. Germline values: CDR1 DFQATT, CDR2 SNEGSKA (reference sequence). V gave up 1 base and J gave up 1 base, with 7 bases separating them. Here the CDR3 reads CSARGVGQETQYF. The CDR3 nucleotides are TGCAGTGCTAGAGGCGTGGGCCAAGAGACCCAGTACTTC.

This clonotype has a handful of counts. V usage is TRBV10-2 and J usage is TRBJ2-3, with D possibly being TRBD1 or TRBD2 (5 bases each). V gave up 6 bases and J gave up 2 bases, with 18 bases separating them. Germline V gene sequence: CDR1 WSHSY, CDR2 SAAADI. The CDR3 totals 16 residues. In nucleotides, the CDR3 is TGCGCCAGCAGAGAGGAGGCTCCGGGGCTCACAGATACGCAGTATTTT. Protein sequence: CASREEAPGLTDTQYF.

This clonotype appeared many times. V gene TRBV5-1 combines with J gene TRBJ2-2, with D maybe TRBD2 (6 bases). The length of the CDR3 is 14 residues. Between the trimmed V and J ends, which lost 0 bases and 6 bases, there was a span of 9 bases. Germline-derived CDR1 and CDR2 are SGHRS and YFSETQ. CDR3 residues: CASSLAGGSGELFF. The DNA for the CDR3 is TGCGCCAGCAGCTTGGCTGGGGGGTCCGGGGAGCTGTTTTTT. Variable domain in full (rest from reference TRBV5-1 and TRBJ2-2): KAGVTQTPRYLIKTRGQQVTLSCSPISGHRSVSWYQQTPGQGLQFLFEYFSETQRNKGNFPGRFSGRQFSNSRSEMNVSTLELGDSALYLCASSLAGGSGELFFGEGSRLTVL.

The CDR3: CASSLEAGRGNTIYF. Here the CDR3 DNA reads TGCGCCAGCAGCTTGGAGGCCGGGCGGGGAAACACCATATATTTT. V gene TRBV5-1 combines with J gene TRBJ1-3; D gene ambiguous. Germline CDR1 reads SGHRS; CDR2 reads YFSETQ. Trimming took off 0 bases at V and 4 bases at J, with 11 bases between the two ends. The CDR3 extends over 15 amino acids.

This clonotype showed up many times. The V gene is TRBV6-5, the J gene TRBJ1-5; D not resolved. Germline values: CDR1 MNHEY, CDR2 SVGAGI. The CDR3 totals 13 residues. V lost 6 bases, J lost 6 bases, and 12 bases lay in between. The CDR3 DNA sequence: TGTGCCAGCAGCCGTACGGATGGTCAGCCCCAGCATTTT. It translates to CASSRTDGQPQHF.

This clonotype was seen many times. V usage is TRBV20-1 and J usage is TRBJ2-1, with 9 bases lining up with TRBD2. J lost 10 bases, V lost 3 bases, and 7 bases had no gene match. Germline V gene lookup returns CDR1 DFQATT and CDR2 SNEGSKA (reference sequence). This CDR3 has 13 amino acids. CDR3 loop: CSASAGGPHEQFF. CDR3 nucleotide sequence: TGCAGTGCTAGTGCGGGAGGGCCACACGAGCAGTTCTTC.

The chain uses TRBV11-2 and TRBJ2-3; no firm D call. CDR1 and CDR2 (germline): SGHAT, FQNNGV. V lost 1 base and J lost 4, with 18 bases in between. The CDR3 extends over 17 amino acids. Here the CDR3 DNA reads TGTGCCAGCAGCTTAGGGGGAATTGCGCGCTGGGCAGATACGCAGTATTTT. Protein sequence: CASSLGGIARWADTQYF.

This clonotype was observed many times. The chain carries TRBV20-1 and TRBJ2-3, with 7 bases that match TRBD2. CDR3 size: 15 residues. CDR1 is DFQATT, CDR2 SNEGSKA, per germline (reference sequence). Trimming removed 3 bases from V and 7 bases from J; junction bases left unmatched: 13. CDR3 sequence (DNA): TGCAGTGCTAGCCGAGGGCGGGAGACGAGGAATACGCAGTATTTT. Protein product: CSASRGRETRNTQYF.

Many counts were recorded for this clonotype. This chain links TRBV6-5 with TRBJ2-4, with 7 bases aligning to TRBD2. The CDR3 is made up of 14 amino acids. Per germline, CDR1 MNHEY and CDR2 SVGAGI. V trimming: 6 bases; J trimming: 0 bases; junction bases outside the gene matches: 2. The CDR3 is CASRGGGAKNIQYF. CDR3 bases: TGTGCCAGCAGGGGCGGGGGAGCCAAAAACATTCAGTACTTC.

The CDR3 sequence is CASSLAVSSPQFF. The CDR3 region has the DNA TGTGCCAGCAGTCTCGCCGTTAGTAGCCCGCAGTTCTTC. The rearrangement uses TRBV28 and TRBJ2-1; no reliable D call. The length of the CDR3 is 13 residues. The ends were cut back, 5 bases at V and 12 bases at J, with 17 bases in the middle. Germline loops: CDR1 MDHEN, CDR2 SYDVKM.

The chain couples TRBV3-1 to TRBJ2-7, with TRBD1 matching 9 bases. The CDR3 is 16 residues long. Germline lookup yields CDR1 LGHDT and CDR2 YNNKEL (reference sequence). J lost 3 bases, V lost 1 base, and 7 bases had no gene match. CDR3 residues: CASSQGSMTGGYEQYF. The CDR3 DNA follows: TGTGCCAGCAGCCAAGGGTCGATGACAGGGGGCTACGAGCAGTACTTC.

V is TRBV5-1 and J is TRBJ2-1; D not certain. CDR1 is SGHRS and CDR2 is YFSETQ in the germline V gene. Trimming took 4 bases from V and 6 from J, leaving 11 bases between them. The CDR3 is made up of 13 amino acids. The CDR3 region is CASSKAGSNEQFF. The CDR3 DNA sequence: TGCGCCAGCAGCAAAGCTGGTTCCAATGAGCAGTTCTTC. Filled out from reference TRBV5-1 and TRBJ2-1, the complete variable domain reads KAGVTQTPRYLIKTRGQQVTLSCSPISGHRSVSWYQQTPGQGLQFLFEYFSETQRNKGNFPGRFSGRQFSNSRSEMNVSTLELGDSALYLCASSKAGSNEQFFGPGTRLTVL.

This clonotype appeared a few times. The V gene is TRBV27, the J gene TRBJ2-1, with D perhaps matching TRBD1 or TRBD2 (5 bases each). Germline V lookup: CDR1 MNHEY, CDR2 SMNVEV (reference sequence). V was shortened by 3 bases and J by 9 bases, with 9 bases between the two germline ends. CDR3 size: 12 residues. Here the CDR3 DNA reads TGTGCCAGCAGTTTTCGGGGCGGTGAGCAGTTCTTC. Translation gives CASSFRGGEQFF.

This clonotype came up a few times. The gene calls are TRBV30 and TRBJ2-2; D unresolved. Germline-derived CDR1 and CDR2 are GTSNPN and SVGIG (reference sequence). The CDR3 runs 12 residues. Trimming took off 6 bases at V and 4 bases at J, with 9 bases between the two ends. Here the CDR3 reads CACKRFTGELFF. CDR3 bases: TGTGCCTGCAAGAGGTTCACCGGGGAGCTGTTTTTT.

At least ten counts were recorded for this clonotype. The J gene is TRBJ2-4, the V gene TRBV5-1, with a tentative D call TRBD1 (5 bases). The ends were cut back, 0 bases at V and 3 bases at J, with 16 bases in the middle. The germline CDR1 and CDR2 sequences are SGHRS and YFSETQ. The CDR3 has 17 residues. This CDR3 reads CASSLDPPGSGKNIQYF. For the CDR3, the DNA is TGCGCCAGCAGCTTGGACCCACCAGGGTCCGGCAAAAACATTCAGTACTTC.

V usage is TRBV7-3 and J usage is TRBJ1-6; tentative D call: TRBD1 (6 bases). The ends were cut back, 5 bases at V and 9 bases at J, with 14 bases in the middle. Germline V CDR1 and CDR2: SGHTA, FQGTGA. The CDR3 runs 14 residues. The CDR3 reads CASSPGQGASPLHF. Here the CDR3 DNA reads TGTGCCAGCAGCCCGGGACAAGGGGCTTCACCCCTCCACTTT.

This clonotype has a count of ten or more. Written as DNA, the CDR3 is TGTGCCAGCAGCCGGGAACCGGGACTTGTCGAGTACTTC. Protein sequence: CASSREPGLVEYF. The chain joins TRBV12-3 or TRBV12-4 to TRBJ2-4, with D possibly matching TRBD2 (6 bases). This CDR3 contains 13 residues. The V end was cut by 6 bases, the J end by 14 bases, with 20 bases between.

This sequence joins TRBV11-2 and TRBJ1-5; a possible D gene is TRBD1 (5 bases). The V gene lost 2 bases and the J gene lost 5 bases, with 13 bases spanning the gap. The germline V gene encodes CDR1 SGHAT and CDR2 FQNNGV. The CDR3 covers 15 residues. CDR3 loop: CASSLRYGADQPQHF. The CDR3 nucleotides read TGTGCCAGCAGCTTAAGGTACGGGGCCGATCAGCCCCAGCATTTT.

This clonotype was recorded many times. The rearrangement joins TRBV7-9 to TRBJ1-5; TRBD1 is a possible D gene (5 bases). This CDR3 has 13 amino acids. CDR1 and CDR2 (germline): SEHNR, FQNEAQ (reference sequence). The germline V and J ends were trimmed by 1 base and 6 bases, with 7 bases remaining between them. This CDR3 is CASSLEGAQPQHF. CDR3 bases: TGTGCCAGCAGCTTAGAAGGGGCTCAGCCCCAGCATTTT.

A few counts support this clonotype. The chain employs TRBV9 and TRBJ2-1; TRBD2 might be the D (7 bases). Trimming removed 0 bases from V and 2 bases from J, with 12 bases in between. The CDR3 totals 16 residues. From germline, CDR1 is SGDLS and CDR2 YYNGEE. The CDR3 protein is CASSVGGGVAYNEQFF. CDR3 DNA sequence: TGTGCCAGCAGCGTAGGAGGGGGGGTCGCCTACAATGAGCAGTTCTTC.

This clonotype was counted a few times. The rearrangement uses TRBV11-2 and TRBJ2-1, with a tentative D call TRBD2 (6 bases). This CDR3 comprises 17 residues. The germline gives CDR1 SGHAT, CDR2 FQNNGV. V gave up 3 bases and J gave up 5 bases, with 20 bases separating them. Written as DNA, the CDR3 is TGTGCCAGCAGCTTTCCCCCGGGCCGGGACTGGAACAATGAGCAGTTCTTC. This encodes CASSFPPGRDWNNEQFF.

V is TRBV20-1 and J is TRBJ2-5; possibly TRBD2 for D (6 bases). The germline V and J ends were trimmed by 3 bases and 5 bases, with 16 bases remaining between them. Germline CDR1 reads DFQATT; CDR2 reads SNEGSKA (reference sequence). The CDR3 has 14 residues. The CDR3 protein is CSASPLTSMETQYF. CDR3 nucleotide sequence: TGCAGTGCTAGCCCTCTTACTAGCATGGAGACCCAGTACTTC.